The T cell receptor (beta chain) under discussion was sequenced for a study of cytomegalovirus exposure and HLA in healthy donors. Broader study findings: TCR beta sequences reportedly predicted the HLA-A and HLA-B alleles of most subjects accurately. The CMV antigen specificity of a few CMV-associated chains was confirmed through in vitro analysis. In a later analysis, a missense DCLRE1C variant was linked to TCR beta V- and J-gene trimming.

A word on this clone: The antigen remains undetermined.

60 Vbeta and 13 Jbeta primers were used in PCR. TCRdb's table, derived via immunoSEQ multiplex PCR, lists solely in-frame clones and lacks some. The sample contains about 100,000 clones, roughly 80% of which appear only once. The germline V and J ends were trimmed by 5 bases and 8 bases, with 10 bases remaining between them. The CDR3 spans 12 residues. The germline CDR1 and CDR2 sequences are MDHEN and SYDVKM. The receptor was isolated from a man under 40 in good health and CMV-seronegative. Sequencing was performed on PBMCs. This chain joins TRBV28 and TRBJ2-1; D gene uncertain. CDR3 DNA: TGTGCCAGCAGTCCTATTCGATATGAGCAGTTCTTC. Translated: CASSPIRYEQFF.